Below are 30 T cell receptor beta chains sequenced from a single sample in a study of OX40 agonist ivuxolimab in advanced cancers. Sequenced by immunoSEQ multiplex PCR; TCRdb stores in-frame clones only, minus some. The table records approximately 70,000 clones, almost 90% of them present only once. The sequenced sample was CD4+ or CD8+ T cells sorted from blood, obtained in a trial of the OX40 agonist ivuxolimab. The receptors were gathered from an adult with an advanced solid tumor such as melanoma, head and neck, liver or kidney cancer.

The chain combines TRBV5-6 with TRBJ1-4, with D perhaps matching TRBD1 (5 bases). V dropped 6 bases and J dropped 7 bases, with 16 bases sitting between them. CDR1 is SGHDT and CDR2 is YYEEEE in the germline V gene. This CDR3 is 14 amino acids long. The CDR3 DNA reads as TGTGCCAGCACCAGACAGCGGTCGGGTGAAAAACTGTTTTTT. This translates into CASTRQRSGEKLFF.

The rearrangement uses TRBV19 and TRBJ2-1; no reliable D call. Germline V gene lookup returns CDR1 LNHDA and CDR2 SQIVND (reference sequence). This CDR3 contains 13 residues. Trimming stripped 6 bases from V and 8 bases from J, with 14 bases between. The CDR3 reads CASRKGFMDEQFF. As DNA, the CDR3 is TGTGCCAGTAGAAAGGGTTTTATGGATGAGCAGTTCTTC.

This chain joins TRBV7-3 and TRBJ2-2, with D tentatively TRBD2 (6 bases). Trimming took off 1 base at V and 3 bases at J, with 9 bases between the two ends. The CDR3 is 15 amino acids. Germline-derived CDR1 and CDR2 are SGHTA and FQGTGA. For the CDR3, the DNA is TGTGCCAGCAGCTTAAGCGGGGAGTACACCGGGGAGCTGTTTTTT. Translating it yields CASSLSGEYTGELFF.

This chain links TRBV7-8 with TRBJ1-5; TRBD1 agrees at 7 bases. There are 17 residues in the CDR3. Trimming removed 5 bases from V and 0 bases from J; junction bases left unmatched: 10. The V gene's germline CDR1 is SGHVS and CDR2 FQNEAQ. The CDR3 spells CASSVTGVIDSNQPQHF. CDR3 sequence (DNA): TGTGCCAGCAGCGTAACAGGGGTCATTGATAGCAATCAGCCCCAGCATTTT.

This clone was detected once. The chain links TRBV7-2 to TRBJ2-7; D is possibly TRBD1 or TRBD2 (6 bases each). CDR3 size: 17 residues. In germline, CDR1 is SGHTA, CDR2 FQGNSA. V lost 1 base to trimming and J lost 0 bases, with 16 bases between them. The CDR3 here is CASSLEGGGPSSYEQYF. In DNA, the CDR3 is TGTGCCAGCAGCTTAGAGGGGGGCGGTCCGAGCTCCTACGAGCAGTACTTC.

V and J are TRBV28 and TRBJ2-1; no definite D call. The CDR3 contains 11 residues. Between the trimmed V and J ends, which lost 1 base and 10 bases, there was a span of 5 bases. Germline CDR1 MDHEN, CDR2 SYDVKM. CDR3: CASSLSREQFF. The CDR3 DNA sequence: TGTGCCAGCAGTTTATCCCGGGAGCAGTTCTTC.

This clone came up once. V and J are TRBV6-6 and TRBJ1-1; D ambiguous. The CDR3 runs 13 residues. Germline V gene sequence: CDR1 MNHNY, CDR2 SVGAGI (reference sequence). V lost 6 bases and J lost 0, with 8 bases in between. The CDR3 here is CASRQHMNTEAFF. CDR3 bases: TGTGCCAGCAGGCAACATATGAACACTGAAGCTTTCTTT.

V is TRBV6-6 and J is TRBJ2-2; no definite D call. The CDR3 contains 13 residues. V dropped 3 bases and J dropped 6 bases, with 8 bases sitting between them. In germline, CDR1 is MNHNY, CDR2 SVGAGI (reference sequence). This chain's CDR3 is CASSYTPPGELFF. DNA for the CDR3: TGTGCCAGCAGTTATACGCCCCCCGGGGAGCTGTTTTTT.

The CDR3 DNA follows: TGTGCCAGCAGCCTGGATGGGGGAGGTGGAAACACCATATATTTT. It is translated as CASSLDGGGGNTIYF. The chain is built from TRBV7-3 and TRBJ1-3, with D tentatively TRBD1 (5 bases). The V gene's germline CDR1 is SGHTA and CDR2 FQGTGA. This CDR3 comprises 15 residues. The V gene lost 5 bases and the J gene lost 3 bases, with 14 bases spanning the gap.

This clone has a single count. The chain combines TRBV2 with TRBJ2-2; 9 positions agree with TRBD2. V dropped 3 bases and J dropped 4; count of bases not matched to a gene: 12. CDR3 size: 18 residues. Germline V gene data show CDR1 as SNHLY and CDR2 as FYNNEI. CDR3 nucleotide sequence: TGTGCCAGCAGTGACGGGATTAGCGGGGGCCGACTCACCGGGGAGCTGTTTTTT. It encodes CASSDGISGGRLTGELFF. Filled out from reference TRBV2 and TRBJ2-2, the complete variable domain reads EPEVTQTPSHQVTQMGQEVILRCVPISNHLYFYWYRQILGQKVEFLVSFYNNEISEKSEIFDDQFSVERPDGSNFTLKIRSTKLEDSAMYFCASSDGISGGRLTGELFFGEGSRLTVL.

The chain joins TRBV18 to TRBJ2-7; D remains ambiguous. Per germline, CDR1 KGHSH and CDR2 LQKENI. V was shortened by 1 base and J by 2 bases, with 9 bases between the two germline ends. This CDR3 has 14 residues. The CDR3 nucleotides are TGTGCCAGCTCACCACTAGCAGAGACCTACGAGCAGTACTTC. Protein: CASSPLAETYEQYF.

The chain has TRBV5-4 and TRBJ2-7; D is possibly TRBD2 (6 bases). This CDR3 has 11 amino acids. V shed 4 bases and J shed 4 bases, with 6 bases lying between them. CDR1 is SGHNT, CDR2 YYREEE, per germline (reference sequence). The CDR3 here is CASSGRYEQYF. Here the CDR3 DNA reads TGTGCCAGCAGCGGGAGGTACGAGCAGTACTTC.

The table lists this clone with a count of one. This chain's CDR3 is CASSPSEGGNTIYF. CDR3 nucleotides: TGTGCCAGCTCACCGTCAGAGGGAGGAAACACCATATATTTT. This sequence joins TRBV18 and TRBJ1-3; unclear D gene. CDR1 is KGHSH and CDR2 is LQKENI in the germline V gene. This CDR3 has 14 amino acids. V was clipped by 3 bases and J by 4 bases, with 10 bases between them.

The rearrangement links TRBV15 to TRBJ2-3; 8 positions match TRBD1. CDR1 and CDR2 (germline): LNHNV, YYDKDF (reference sequence). Losses at the gene ends were 5 bases for V and 0 bases for J; bases not matched to a gene: 4. The CDR3 spans 15 residues. In DNA form, the CDR3 reads TGTGCCACCAGCGGCCGACAGGGGAGCACAGATACGCAGTATTTT. Its translation: CATSGRQGSTDTQYF.

This chain joins TRBV5-6 and TRBJ2-2; 11 bases map to TRBD2. CDR3 size: 16 residues. The germline gives CDR1 SGHDT, CDR2 YYEEEE. V shed 5 bases and J 1 base; nucleotides not matched to a gene: 4. Here the CDR3 DNA reads TGTGCCAGCAGTCTTACTAGCGGGGGGAACACCGGGGAGCTGTTTTTT. Its protein product is CASSLTSGGNTGELFF. Based on the CDR3 plus reference TRBV5-6 and TRBJ2-2, the full variable domain is DAGVTQSPTHLIKTRGQQVTLRCSPKSGHDTVSWYQQALGQGPQFIFQYYEEEERQRGNFPDRFSGHQFPNYSSELNVNALLLGDSALYLCASSLTSGGNTGELFFGEGSRLTVL.

This clone was counted only a few times. V usage is TRBV18 and J usage is TRBJ1-2; TRBD1 agrees at 7 bases. The trim removed 2 bases at V and 4 bases at J, leaving 4 bases unmatched. CDR1 and CDR2 (germline): KGHSH, LQKENI. This CDR3 spans 14 amino acids. CDR3 DNA: TGTGCCAGCTCACCAGGGACAGCCGTCTATGGCTACACCTTC. It specifies CASSPGTAVYGYTF.

This chain uses TRBV4-3 with TRBJ2-5, with a weak D call TRBD2 (6 bases). The CDR3 runs 15 residues. V shed 1 base and J shed 5 bases, with 14 bases lying between them. The germline gives CDR1 LGHNA, CDR2 YSLEER. CDR3 sequence: CASSQGAGMSETQYF. The CDR3 DNA follows: TGCGCCAGCAGCCAAGGTGCGGGGATGAGCGAGACCCAGTACTTC.

This chain links TRBV19 with TRBJ1-2, with a possible D match to TRBD1 (5 bases). The V and J ends lost 9 bases and 5 bases respectively, with 22 bases between them. The CDR3 is made up of 15 amino acids. Germline V gene lookup returns CDR1 LNHDA and CDR2 SQIVND (reference sequence). CDR3 bases: TGTGCCAGCCTAACCCGACAGAGGGCCCCTTATGGCTACACCTTC. It specifies CASLTRQRAPYGYTF.

The chain couples TRBV30 to TRBJ1-2; the D gene is possibly TRBD1 (5 bases). The germline CDR1 and CDR2 sequences are GTSNPN and SVGIG (reference sequence). The CDR3 consists of 14 residues. Between the trimmed V and J ends, which lost 0 bases and 14 bases, there was a span of 22 bases. This CDR3 is CAWSVPGTRLLATF. CDR3 sequence (DNA): TGTGCCTGGAGTGTACCAGGGACTCGTCTACTGGCGACCTTC. The entire variable domain, with the rest obtained from reference TRBV30 and TRBJ1-2, is as follows: SQTIHQWPATLVQPVGSPLSLECTVEGTSNPNLYWYRQAAGRGLQLLFYSVGIGQISSEVPQNLSASRPQDRQFILSSKKLLLSDSGFYLCAWSVPGTRLLATFGSGTRLTVV.

The chain carries TRBV5-5 and TRBJ2-5; 16 nucleotides align to TRBD2. The trim removed 3 bases at V and 7 bases at J, leaving 9 bases unmatched. CDR3 length: 17 amino acids. The germline V gene has CDR1 SGHKS and CDR2 YYEKEE (reference sequence). CDR3 sequence: CASSSPGLAGGAGTQYF. CDR3 nucleotides: TGTGCCAGCAGCTCCCCGGGACTAGCGGGAGGGGCGGGGACCCAGTACTTC.

This clone was detected only once. J is TRBJ2-5 and V is TRBV27, with 7 bases that match TRBD1. CDR1 is MNHEY and CDR2 is SMNVEV in the germline V gene (reference sequence). There are 15 residues in the CDR3. Trimming at V came to 5 bases and at J to 1 base, leaving 7 bases not matched to a gene. The CDR3 spells CASSPYRDSQETQYF. DNA for the CDR3: TGTGCCAGCAGTCCCTACCGGGACAGCCAAGAGACCCAGTACTTC.

The chain is built from TRBV7-8 and TRBJ1-1; D gene ambiguous. Trimming pared 0 bases from V and 5 bases from J, leaving 7 bases between. The CDR3 loop spans 13 amino acids. Germline V CDR1 and CDR2: SGHVS, FQNEAQ. The CDR3 loop reads CASSLASVTEAFF. DNA of the CDR3: TGTGCCAGCAGCTTAGCGAGTGTTACTGAAGCTTTCTTT.

This chain uses TRBV28 with TRBJ2-7; 9 positions match TRBD1. The germline V gene has CDR1 MDHEN and CDR2 SYDVKM. This CDR3 has 14 residues. The V segment lost 5 bases and the J segment 8 bases; nucleotides outside the gene matches: 10. CDR3 amino acids: CASSTLQGAGKQYF. The CDR3 DNA sequence: TGTGCCAGCAGTACGCTACAGGGGGCCGGGAAGCAGTACTTC.

The rearrangement links TRBV2 to TRBJ1-1; 7 positions agree with TRBD1. V lost 6 bases, J lost 0 bases, and 4 bases stayed unmatched. Germline V gene data show CDR1 as SNHLY and CDR2 as FYNNEI. The CDR3 extends over 14 amino acids. The DNA for the CDR3 is TGTGCCAGCAGGGCCGGGACAGTGAACACTGAAGCTTTCTTT. Translated, it gives CASRAGTVNTEAFF.

The rearrangement uses TRBV4-3 and TRBJ1-1; weak D call: TRBD1 (5 bases). Germline assignment: CDR1 LGHNA and CDR2 YSLEER. The CDR3 consists of 16 residues. The V end was cut by 0 bases, the J end by 2 bases, with 13 bases between. The CDR3 DNA follows: TGCGCCAGCAGCCAAGATAAGGGGAGGCACAACACTGAAGCTTTCTTT. Its translation: CASSQDKGRHNTEAFF.

The chain is built from TRBV29-1 and TRBJ2-7; D is unresolved. In germline, CDR1 is SQVTM, CDR2 ANQGSEA. V gave up 0 bases and J gave up 4 bases, with 7 bases separating them. This CDR3 comprises 12 residues. CDR3 sequence reads: CSVEEKPYEQYF. The CDR3 nucleotides read TGCAGCGTTGAAGAGAAGCCTTACGAGCAGTACTTC.

V usage is TRBV7-3 and J usage is TRBJ2-5; perhaps TRBD1 as D (5 bases). Germline CDR1 and CDR2: SGHTA and FQGTGA. V dropped 5 bases and J dropped 2 bases, with 9 bases sitting between them. This CDR3 contains 13 residues. DNA of the CDR3: TGTGCCAGCAGCCCGACAGTGCAAGAGACCCAGTACTTC. Protein product: CASSPTVQETQYF.

V gene TRBV28 combines with J gene TRBJ1-2; D remains ambiguous. Trimming stripped 6 bases from V and 2 bases from J, with 7 bases between. The CDR3 extends over 12 amino acids. Germline V gene lookup returns CDR1 MDHEN and CDR2 SYDVKM. The CDR3 reads CASSRANYGYTF. Here the CDR3 DNA reads TGTGCCAGCAGCCGAGCAAACTATGGCTACACCTTC.

The chain links TRBV6-6 to TRBJ2-7; no clear D gene. The CDR3 covers 15 residues. Trimming removed 0 bases from V and 5 bases from J, with 14 bases in between. The V gene's germline CDR1 is MNHNY and CDR2 SVGAGI (reference sequence). The CDR3 DNA is TGTGCCAGCAGTTACTCGACGGTAAAATCCCACGAGCAGTACTTC. It specifies CASSYSTVKSHEQYF.

This clone has a single count. The chain joins TRBV9 to TRBJ2-5, with 8 nucleotides matching TRBD1. This CDR3 has 15 residues. Germline V gene lookup returns CDR1 SGDLS and CDR2 YYNGEE. V gave up 6 bases and J gave up 1 base; unmatched junction bases: 8. CDR3 amino acids: CASTYGQGTQETQYF. CDR3 DNA: TGTGCCAGCACCTACGGACAGGGTACCCAAGAGACCCAGTACTTC.